A selection of T cell receptor beta chains follows, all from one sample in a study of blood T cell repertoires in COVID-19. TCRdb's copy holds only in-frame clones and misses some; the assay was immunoSEQ multiplex PCR. The data contain 490,000 or so clones, approximately 91% of them singletons. Material: PBMCs or T cells enriched from blood (not recorded which). The receptors originated from a woman aged 55-69 years who had recovered from COVID-19. The conserved cysteine and the conserved F or W are not part of the CDR3 here.

j_call | v_call | cdr3_aa
TRBJ1-5 | TRBV6-5 | ATHYGTVSNQPQH
TRBJ1-1 | TRBV5-1 | ASRGQGAMNTEAF
TRBJ1-6 | TRBV11-2 | ASSSAGQGRSPYNSPLH
TRBJ2-1 | TRBV6-2/TRBV6-3 | ASSYRDRGNEQF
TRBJ1-3 | TRBV7-2 | ASSLDRGSGNTIY
TRBJ2-3 | TRBV25-1 | ASSSFTDSTDTQY
TRBJ2-1 | TRBV19 | ASSAAFGVEQF
TRBJ1-6 | TRBV2 | ASSASGLNSPLH
TRBJ1-4 | TRBV18 | ASSPLQGTGTNEKLF
TRBJ1-3 | TRBV5-1 | ASSLETGGGNTIY
TRBJ1-4 | TRBV12-5 | ASGLTLQGTNEKLF
TRBJ1-3 | TRBV20-1 | SVYSGNTIY